Each of the 9 T cell receptor beta chains below was sequenced from the same sample in a study of cytomegalovirus exposure and HLA in healthy donors. The PCR used 60 Vbeta and 13 Jbeta primers. Assay used: immunoSEQ multiplex PCR; TCRdb lists only in-frame clones, some missing. This table has about 110,000 clones, roughly 78% appearing once. Material: PBMCs. The receptors stem from a woman aged 25-40 years in good health and CMV-seronegative.

The chain links TRBV6-1 to TRBJ1-2; TRBD1 matches 7 bases. Per germline, CDR1 MNHNS and CDR2 SASEGT. This CDR3 comprises 15 residues. V gave up 3 bases and J gave up 7 bases; unmatched junction bases: 11. CDR3 DNA: TGTGCCAGCAGTGACCGTTTTAACAGGGGCTTTGGCTACACCTTC. Its translation: CASSDRFNRGFGYTF.

V gene TRBV29-1 combines with J gene TRBJ2-2, with TRBD2 matching 8 bases. This CDR3 spans 16 amino acids. After removal of 4 bases from V and 0 bases from J, the junction contained 7 bases not matched to a gene. CDR1 is SQVTM, CDR2 ANQGSEA, per germline. CDR3 loop: CSVVNSGRPNTGELFF. The DNA of the CDR3 is TGCAGCGTTGTTAACAGCGGGAGACCGAACACCGGGGAGCTGTTTTTT.

The chain couples TRBV19 to TRBJ1-3; 7 bases match TRBD1. The CDR3 has 16 amino acids. Germline lookup yields CDR1 LNHDA and CDR2 SQIVND (reference sequence). J was trimmed by 2 bases and V by 5 bases; bases with no gene match: 9. The CDR3 here is CASSPQTGRTGNTIYF. The CDR3 nucleotides are TGTGCCAGTAGTCCCCAGACAGGGAGGACTGGAAACACCATATATTTT.

DNA for the CDR3: TGCAGCGTTGAAGCTAGGGACAGCTCCTACGAGCAGTACTTC. Translation: CSVEARDSSYEQYF. This chain uses TRBV29-1 with TRBJ2-7; 7 bases are a match to TRBD1. V shed 1 base, J shed 0 bases, and the junction held 3 bases outside the gene matches. There are 14 residues in the CDR3. Germline lookup yields CDR1 SQVTM and CDR2 ANQGSEA.

This clone was detected only once. The chain couples TRBV28 to TRBJ1-1, with D perhaps TRBD1 (5 bases). Germline loops: CDR1 MDHEN, CDR2 SYDVKM. The ends were cut back, 5 bases at V and 0 bases at J, with 13 bases in the middle. The CDR3 runs 15 residues. The DNA of the CDR3 is TGTGCCAGCAGTGGAGCGGGGGGTCTGAACACTGAAGCTTTCTTT. Translating gives CASSGAGGLNTEAFF.

V is TRBV7-6 and J is TRBJ2-7, with 9 bases identical to TRBD1. The CDR3 is 15 amino acids. Germline lookup yields CDR1 SGHVS and CDR2 FNYEAQ. Unmatched junction bases numbered 7, after V lost 5 bases and J lost 2 bases. In DNA, the CDR3 is TGTGCCAGCAGCGCGGGACAGGGTCTCCCCTACGAGCAGTACTTC. The encoded protein is CASSAGQGLPYEQYF.

V gene TRBV28 combines with J gene TRBJ2-1; TRBD2 is a possible D gene (6 bases). Trimming removed 7 bases from V and 9 bases from J, with 16 bases in between. The CDR3 sequence is 13 residues long. CDR1 is MDHEN and CDR2 is SYDVKM in the germline V gene. The CDR3 here is CASILGGFGEQFF. DNA of the CDR3: TGTGCCAGCATTCTTGGGGGGTTCGGTGAGCAGTTCTTC.

The chain combines TRBV4-3 with TRBJ2-7, with D unresolved. Germline V gives CDR1 LGHNA, CDR2 YSLEER. Trimming took off 1 base at V and 2 bases at J, with 12 bases between the two ends. This CDR3 is built from 15 residues. CDR3 protein: CASSQVWAGPYEQYF. In DNA form, the CDR3 reads TGCGCCAGCAGCCAAGTATGGGCAGGCCCCTACGAGCAGTACTTC.

This chain joins TRBV5-1 and TRBJ2-7, with 12 bases fitting TRBD1. Looked up from germline, CDR1 is SGHRS and CDR2 is YFSETQ. Losses at the gene ends were 4 bases for V and 11 bases for J; bases not matched to a gene: 10. The CDR3 runs 14 residues. The CDR3: CASSPPGQGAKEYF. The DNA for the CDR3 is TGCGCCAGCAGCCCCCCGGGACAGGGGGCGAAAGAGTACTTC.